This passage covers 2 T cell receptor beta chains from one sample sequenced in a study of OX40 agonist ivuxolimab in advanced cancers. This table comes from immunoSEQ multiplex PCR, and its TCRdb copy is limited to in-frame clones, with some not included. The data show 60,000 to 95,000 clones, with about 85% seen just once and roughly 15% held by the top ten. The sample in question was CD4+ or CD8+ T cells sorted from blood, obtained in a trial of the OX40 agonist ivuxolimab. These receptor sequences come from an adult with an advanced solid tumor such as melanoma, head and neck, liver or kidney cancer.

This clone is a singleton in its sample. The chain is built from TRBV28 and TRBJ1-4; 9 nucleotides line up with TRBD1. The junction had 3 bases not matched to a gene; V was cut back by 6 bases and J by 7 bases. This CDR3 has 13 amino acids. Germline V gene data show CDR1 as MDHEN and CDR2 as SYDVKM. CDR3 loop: CASRQGAAEKLFF. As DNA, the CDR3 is TGTGCCAGCAGACAGGGGGCGGCTGAAAAACTGTTTTTT.

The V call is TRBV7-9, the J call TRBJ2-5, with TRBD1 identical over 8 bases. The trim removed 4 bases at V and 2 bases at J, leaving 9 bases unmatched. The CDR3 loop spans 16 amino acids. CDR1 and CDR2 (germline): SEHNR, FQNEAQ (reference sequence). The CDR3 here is CASSSITGGLQETQYF. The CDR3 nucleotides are TGTGCCAGCAGCTCGATAACAGGGGGATTACAAGAGACCCAGTACTTC.